These T cell receptor beta chains were read from a single sample in a study of CD8+ T cells in alopecia areata. Profiling relied on immunoSEQ multiplex PCR, and the TCRdb table lists in-frame clones only, not all of them. The sample lists about 100,000 clones, approximately 59% occurring once. What was sequenced was CD8+ T cells sorted from blood. All receptors derive from a human donor in good health. CDR3s include the opening cysteine and the closing phenylalanine or tryptophan.

V,J,CDR3
TRBV7-6,TRBJ2-2,CASSMGLAGDNTGELFF
TRBV10-3,TRBJ2-1,CAISDLGNNEQFF
TRBV20-1,TRBJ2-1,CSADELNEQFF
TRBV7-8,TRBJ2-6,CASSLAEGRSGANVLTF
TRBV5-4,TRBJ1-2,CASSFIGQTSNYGYTF
TRBV5-8,TRBJ1-1,CASQGGEAFF
TRBV6-5,TRBJ1-1,CASSYSLGGLTEAFF
TRBV28,TRBJ1-5,CASSSQGGVHQPQHF
TRBV4-1,TRBJ2-7,CASSQQVVSYEQYF
TRBV13,TRBJ1-2,CASSSRETGLGYGYTF
TRBV7-2,TRBJ1-1,CASSLQVDPAGNTEAFF
TRBV27,TRBJ1-2,CASSGYTF
TRBV7-2,TRBJ2-7,CASSAFRGPAYEQYF
TRBV30,TRBJ2-2,CAWRDTGELFF
TRBV19,TRBJ1-1,CASSIGAGYTEAFF
TRBV9,TRBJ1-6,CASSVVGLGVESPLHF
TRBV4-2,TRBJ2-7,CASSLWGGGRLDEQYF
TRBV5-1,TRBJ2-7,CASSLGSRRSYEQYF
TRBV5-6,TRBJ2-7,CASSSTGAEQYF
TRBV15,TRBJ2-2,CATSDLGANTGELFF
TRBV5-1,TRBJ2-3,CASSFGPYTDTQYF
TRBV10-3,TRBJ2-1,CAISEVGPNEQFF
TRBV6-5,TRBJ2-7,CASSRPGGPNEQYF
TRBV5-1,TRBJ2-3,CASSSRQGTDTQYF